One sample yielded the 26 T cell receptor beta chains listed below, sequenced in a study of CD8+CD57+ T cells in acquired aplastic anemia. All sequencing subjects had displayed CD8+CD57+ cell expansion on flow cytometry. The use of genomic DNA as template underpinned the TCR beta VDJ and CDR3 profiling. TCRdb recomputed calls from the reads with MiXCR, one row per CDR3 protein. The data hold 160,000 or so distinct CDR3 sequences, with 45% to 55% observed a single time. What was sequenced was sorted CD4+, CD8+, or CD8+CD57+ T cells (not recorded which) from PBMCs. The source of these receptors is a human donor with aplastic anemia.

The chain employs TRBV10-3 and TRBJ1-1; D is unresolved. This CDR3 has 13 amino acids. Trimming removed 0 bases at V and 5 bases at J, with 7 bases between. CDR1 ENHRY and CDR2 SYGVKD come from the germline V gene. This CDR3 reads CAISESPRTEAFF. CDR3 DNA sequence: TGTGCCATCAGTGAGTCGCCTCGGACTGAAGCTTTCTTT.

Note on this clonotype: One junction end does not reproduce the germline sequence, and a read error may be involved. The chain couples TRBV2 to TRBJ2-3; TRBD2 aligns across 9 bases. The germline V gene has CDR1 SNHLY and CDR2 FYNNEI. The CDR3 is 14 residues long. The CDR3 DNA reads TGTGCCAGCAGCACCGGGACTAGCAAAGATACGCAGTATTTT. Its translation is CASSTGTSKDTQYF.

The rearrangement joins TRBV15 to TRBJ2-1; D ambiguous. The CDR3 totals 12 residues. Per germline, CDR1 LNHNV and CDR2 YYDKDF (reference sequence). Trimming removed 1 base from V and 5 bases from J, with 3 bases in between. The DNA of the CDR3 is TGTGCCACCAGCAGAGTTAACAATGAGCAGTTCTTC. It translates to CATSRVNNEQFF.

The chain recombines TRBV5-1 with TRBJ2-1; tentative D call: TRBD2 (5 bases). The germline V gene encodes CDR1 SGHRS and CDR2 YFSETQ. With 2 bases removed from V and 7 bases from J, the gap between germline ends came to 10 bases. CDR3 length equals 13 residues. The CDR3 DNA follows: TGCGCCAGCAGCTTAGGACTGGATAATGAGCAGTTCTTC. Amino acids: CASSLGLDNEQFF.

This clonotype has a count of ten or more. The CDR3 reads CASSLGGTSIDTQYF. The CDR3 DNA reads as TGCGCCAGCAGCTTGGGTGGGACTAGTATCGATACGCAGTATTTT. The chain recombines TRBV5-1 with TRBJ2-3; the match to TRBD2 covers 8 bases. Trimming took 0 bases from V and 6 from J; bases not matched to a gene: 6. CDR3 length: 15 amino acids. Germline V gene data show CDR1 as SGHRS and CDR2 as YFSETQ.

This clonotype was counted many times. The chain combines TRBV29-1 with TRBJ1-1; 10 bases are a match to TRBD1. The CDR3 totals 14 residues. Germline assignment: CDR1 SQVTM and CDR2 ANQGSEA. Trimming removed 6 bases from V and 6 bases from J; junction bases left unmatched: 10. The CDR3 protein is CSVATGTGVAEAFF. In DNA, the CDR3 is TGCAGCGTGGCCACCGGGACAGGGGTCGCTGAAGCTTTCTTT. Variable domain in full (rest from reference TRBV29-1 and TRBJ1-1): SAVISQKPSRDICQRGTSLTIQCQVDSQVTMMFWYRQQPGQSLTLIATANQGSEATYESGFVIDKFPISRPNLTFSTLTVSNMSPEDSSIYLCSVATGTGVAEAFFGQGTRLTVV.

This clonotype was picked up many times. The V gene is TRBV7-3, the J gene TRBJ2-1; TRBD2 matches 11 bases. CDR3 length: 14 residues. Germline lookup yields CDR1 SGHTA and CDR2 FQGTGA. The J segment lost 6 bases and the V segment lost 2 bases, leaving 0 bases of the junction unmatched. The CDR3: CASSLLAGGNEQFF. The DNA for the CDR3 is TGTGCCAGCAGCTTACTAGCGGGGGGCAATGAGCAGTTCTTC.

A remark on this clonotype: One base away lies a much larger clone, so this may be a sequencing read error. The chain combines TRBV6-2 or TRBV6-3 with TRBJ2-1; 10 bases agree with TRBD2. CDR1 is MNHEY, CDR2 SVGEGT, per germline. CDR3 length equals 17 residues. V was clipped by 0 bases and J by 10 bases; unmatched bases: 12. CDR3 DNA sequence: TGTGCCAGCAGTTACTCGGGGCTAGCGGGGGAATCCTACGAGCAGTTCTTC. The encoded protein is CASSYSGLAGESYEQFF.

The rearrangement uses TRBV20-1 and TRBJ1-1; D is uncertain. This CDR3 comprises 13 residues. Trimming took 3 bases from V and 4 from J, leaving 12 bases between them. The germline V gene has CDR1 DFQATT and CDR2 SNEGSKA (reference sequence). CDR3 protein: CSASEGGPTEAFF. The CDR3 DNA reads TGCAGTGCTAGTGAGGGCGGTCCCACTGAAGCTTTCTTT.

There are a few counts of this clonotype. The gene calls are TRBV6-1 and TRBJ2-2, with a weak D call TRBD1 (6 bases). The CDR3 sequence is 14 residues long. V lost 3 bases, J lost 7 bases, and 12 bases lay in between. CDR1 is MNHNS and CDR2 is SASEGT in the germline V gene. The chain's CDR3 is CASSEPGAGGELFF. CDR3 bases: TGTGCCAGCAGTGAGCCAGGGGCGGGCGGGGAGCTGTTTTTT.

This clonotype was counted many times. The DNA of the CDR3 is TGTGCCACCAGCCCCGAGGGGACGTTCGAAGCTAACTATGGCTACACCTTC. Protein product: CATSPEGTFEANYGYTF. The genes are TRBV15 and TRBJ1-2, with a weak D call TRBD1 (5 bases). The CDR3 extends over 17 amino acids. Germline V gene lookup returns CDR1 LNHNV and CDR2 YYDKDF (reference sequence). Trimming pared 5 bases from V and 0 bases from J, leaving 19 bases between.

This clonotype was found many times. DNA for the CDR3: TGTGCCAGCAGCCCACGGACAGGGTTGTCCTACGAGCAGTACTTC. As protein: CASSPRTGLSYEQYF. The gene calls are TRBV11-3 and TRBJ2-7, with TRBD1 identical over 8 bases. Germline assignment: CDR1 SGHNT and CDR2 YENEEA. The trim removed 5 bases at V and 1 base at J, leaving 7 bases unmatched. This CDR3 has 15 residues.

This clonotype was detected ten times or more. This chain connects TRBV6-1 to TRBJ1-2; 12 nucleotides line up with TRBD1. J was trimmed by 2 bases and V by 6 bases; bases with no gene match: 4. The germline CDR1 and CDR2 sequences are MNHNS and SASEGT. CDR3 length equals 15 residues. The CDR3 loop is CASSGTGGINYGYTF. CDR3 DNA: TGTGCCAGCAGCGGGACAGGGGGCATAAACTATGGCTACACCTTC.

There are a few counts of this clonotype. The chain carries TRBV10-1 and TRBJ2-7, with D perhaps matching TRBD2 (5 bases). The CDR3 totals 15 residues. The V end was cut by 3 bases, the J end by 2 bases, with 14 bases between. The V gene's germline CDR1 is WNHNN and CDR2 SYGVQD (reference sequence). CDR3 residues: CASSELRTGTYEQYF. As DNA, the CDR3 is TGCGCCAGCAGTGAATTGAGGACGGGGACCTACGAGCAGTACTTC.

There are a few counts of this clonotype. The CDR3 region has the DNA TGTGCCAGCAGCCAAGATATCGGGGGGACCTACGAGCAGTACTTC. Translation gives CASSQDIGGTYEQYF. The rearrangement links TRBV4-2 to TRBJ2-7; TRBD2 matches 7 bases. Trimming took 0 bases from V and 2 from J; bases not matched to a gene: 4. The germline gives CDR1 LGHNA, CDR2 YNFKEQ. The CDR3 extends over 15 amino acids.

This clonotype was counted ten times or more. V and J are TRBV5-4 and TRBJ2-6; D uncertain. Germline CDR1 and CDR2: SGHNT and YYREEE (reference sequence). This CDR3 comprises 15 residues. V lost 0 bases to trimming and J lost 0 bases, with 4 bases between them. The CDR3: CASSLEGSGANVLTF. Written as DNA, the CDR3 is TGTGCCAGCAGCTTGGAGGGCTCTGGGGCCAACGTCCTGACTTTC. Full variable domain (remainder filled in from reference TRBV5-4 and TRBJ2-6): ETGVTQSPTHLIKTRGQQVTLRCSSQSGHNTVSWYQQALGQGPQFIFQYYREEENGRGNFPPRFSGLQFPNYSSELNVNALELDDSALYLCASSLEGSGANVLTFGAGSRLTVL.

This clonotype occurred a few times. J is TRBJ1-2 and V is TRBV29-1; 9 bases match TRBD1. The germline V gene has CDR1 SQVTM and CDR2 ANQGSEA. The ends lost 4 bases at V and 8 bases at J; junction bases unmatched: 14. The CDR3 sequence is 15 residues long. Here the CDR3 reads CSVGTLTGTGFGYTF. The CDR3 DNA sequence: TGCAGCGTTGGGACACTCACCGGGACAGGGTTCGGCTACACCTTC.

This clonotype was detected only a few times. The rearrangement uses TRBV5-4 and TRBJ2-7; 7 nucleotides align to TRBD1. CDR3 size: 14 residues. Trimming removed 4 bases from V and 6 bases from J; junction bases left unmatched: 10. Looked up from germline, CDR1 is SGHNT and CDR2 is YYREEE (reference sequence). Here the CDR3 reads CASSHDREGFEQYF. Written as DNA, the CDR3 is TGTGCCAGCAGCCACGACAGGGAAGGGTTCGAGCAGTACTTC.

This rearrangement joins TRBV2 to TRBJ1-3, with 7 nucleotides matching TRBD1. The V gene's germline CDR1 is SNHLY and CDR2 FYNNEI. V lost 4 bases and J lost 0; bases outside the gene matches: 3. The CDR3 consists of 15 residues. Here the CDR3 reads CASSGNRGSGNTIYF. The CDR3 nucleotides read TGTGCCAGCAGTGGCAACAGGGGCTCTGGAAACACCATATATTTT.

The sample holds many counts of this clonotype. The chain recombines TRBV7-3 with TRBJ2-5, with D uncertain. Germline loops: CDR1 SGHTA, CDR2 FQGTGA. The CDR3 loop spans 14 amino acids. V was pared by 2 bases and J by 4 bases, with 11 bases between. CDR3 sequence: CASSLSRLGETQYF. CDR3 nucleotides: TGTGCCAGCAGCTTATCTCGGTTGGGAGAGACCCAGTACTTC.

V and J are TRBV11-2 and TRBJ2-4; the D is unclear. This CDR3 spans 15 amino acids. Per germline, CDR1 SGHAT and CDR2 FQNNGV. V lost 1 base and J lost 0, with 7 bases in between. CDR3 nucleotides: TGTGCCAGCAGCTTAGTCTCCCTAGCCAAAAACATTCAGTACTTC. Protein product: CASSLVSLAKNIQYF.

At least ten counts were recorded for this clonotype. The V and J genes are TRBV6-1 and TRBJ1-2, with a tentative D call TRBD1 (5 bases). Between the trimmed V and J ends, which lost 11 bases and 0 bases, there was a span of 13 bases. The CDR3 is 13 amino acids. The V gene's germline CDR1 is MNHNS and CDR2 SASEGT. CDR3: CACEVGANYGYTF. CDR3 sequence (DNA): TGTGCCTGCGAGGTGGGGGCTAACTATGGCTACACCTTC.

This clonotype was observed many times. This chain connects TRBV7-3 to TRBJ1-5, with D maybe TRBD1 (6 bases). This CDR3 has 16 residues. Germline V gene lookup returns CDR1 SGHTA and CDR2 FQGTGA. Trimming cost V 5 bases and J 0 bases, with 14 bases left between them. In DNA form, the CDR3 reads TGTGCCAGCAGCCCCAGAGGGGGGACTAGCAATCAGCCCCAGCATTTT. Encoded protein: CASSPRGGTSNQPQHF.

On this clonotype: Being one base from a much bigger clone, this may be a read error. The chain uses TRBV6-1 and TRBJ1-3; 7 nucleotides match TRBD1. The length of the CDR3 is 13 residues. CDR1 MNHNS and CDR2 SASEGT come from the germline V gene. The CDR3 DNA sequence: TGTGCCAGCACAGGGGGAGACGGAAGCACCATATATTTT. It translates to CASTGGDGSTIYF.

V is TRBV20-1 and J is TRBJ1-2, with TRBD1 as a possible D gene (5 bases). Trimming cost V 0 bases and J 5 bases, with 13 bases left between them. The CDR3 extends over 14 amino acids. Germline CDR1 DFQATT, CDR2 SNEGSKA (reference sequence). CDR3 bases: TGCAGTGCTAGAGAGACAGTAGACCCTTATGGCTACACCTTC. Protein sequence: CSARETVDPYGYTF.

This clonotype was counted many times. The rearrangement uses TRBV29-1 and TRBJ1-1; D is unclear. The CDR3 runs 11 residues. Germline V lookup: CDR1 SQVTM, CDR2 ANQGSEA. V shed 4 bases and J shed 3 bases, with 6 bases lying between them. The DNA of the CDR3 is TGCAGCGTTGTCCGGGACACTGAAGCTTTCTTT. Translating gives CSVVRDTEAFF. Filled out from reference TRBV29-1 and TRBJ1-1, the complete variable domain reads SAVISQKPSRDICQRGTSLTIQCQVDSQVTMMFWYRQQPGQSLTLIATANQGSEATYESGFVIDKFPISRPNLTFSTLTVSNMSPEDSSIYLCSVVRDTEAFFGQGTRLTVV.